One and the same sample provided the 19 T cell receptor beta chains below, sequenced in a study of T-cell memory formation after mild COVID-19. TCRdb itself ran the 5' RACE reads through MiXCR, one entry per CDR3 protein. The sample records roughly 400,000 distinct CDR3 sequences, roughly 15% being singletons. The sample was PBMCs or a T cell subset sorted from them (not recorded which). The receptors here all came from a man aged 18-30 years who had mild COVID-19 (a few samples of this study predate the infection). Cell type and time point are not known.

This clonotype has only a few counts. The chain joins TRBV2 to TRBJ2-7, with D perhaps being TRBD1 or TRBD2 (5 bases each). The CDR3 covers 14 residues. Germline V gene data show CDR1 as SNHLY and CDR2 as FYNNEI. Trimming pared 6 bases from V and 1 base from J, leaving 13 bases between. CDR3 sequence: CASSGDWGSYEQYF. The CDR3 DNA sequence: TGTGCCAGCAGCGGCGATTGGGGGTCCTACGAGCAGTACTTC.

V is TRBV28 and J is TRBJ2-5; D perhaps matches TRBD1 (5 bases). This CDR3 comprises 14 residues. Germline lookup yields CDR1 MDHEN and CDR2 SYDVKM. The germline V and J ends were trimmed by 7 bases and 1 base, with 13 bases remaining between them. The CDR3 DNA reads TGTGCCAGCACCCCGGACACCCTCCAAGAGACCCAGTACTTC. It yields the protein CASTPDTLQETQYF.

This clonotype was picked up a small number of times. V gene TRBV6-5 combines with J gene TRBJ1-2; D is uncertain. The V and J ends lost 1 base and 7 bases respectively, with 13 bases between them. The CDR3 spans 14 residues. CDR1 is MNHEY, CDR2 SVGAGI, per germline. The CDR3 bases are TGTGCCAGCAGTTACTGGCCCAATGCTGGTGGCTACACCTTC. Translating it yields CASSYWPNAGGYTF.

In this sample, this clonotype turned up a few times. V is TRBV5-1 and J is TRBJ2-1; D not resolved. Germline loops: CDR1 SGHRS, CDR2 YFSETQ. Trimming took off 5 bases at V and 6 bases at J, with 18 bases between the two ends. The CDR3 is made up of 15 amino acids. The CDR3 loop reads CASSPWSSSPNEQFF. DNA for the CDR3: TGCGCCAGCAGTCCGTGGTCCAGCTCCCCCAATGAGCAGTTCTTC.

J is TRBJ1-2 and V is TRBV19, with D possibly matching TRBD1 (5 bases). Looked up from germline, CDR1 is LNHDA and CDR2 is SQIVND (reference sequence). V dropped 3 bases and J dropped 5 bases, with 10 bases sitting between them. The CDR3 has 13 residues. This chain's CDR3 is CASSISGMYGYTF. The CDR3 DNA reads TGTGCCAGTAGTATCTCAGGGATGTATGGCTACACCTTC.

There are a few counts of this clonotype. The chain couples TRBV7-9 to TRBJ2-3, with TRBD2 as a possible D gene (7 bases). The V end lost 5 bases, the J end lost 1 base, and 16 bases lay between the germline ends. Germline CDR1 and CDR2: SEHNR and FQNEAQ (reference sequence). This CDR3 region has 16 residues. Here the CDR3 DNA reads TGTGCCAGCAGCATGATTTGGGGGGGCGGCACAGATACGCAGTATTTT. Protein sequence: CASSMIWGGGTDTQYF.

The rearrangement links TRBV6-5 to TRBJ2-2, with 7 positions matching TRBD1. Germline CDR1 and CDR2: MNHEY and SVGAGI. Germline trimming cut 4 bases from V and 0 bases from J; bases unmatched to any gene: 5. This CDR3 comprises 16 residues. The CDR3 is CASSSNRGSNTGELFF. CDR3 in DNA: TGTGCCAGCAGTTCAAACAGGGGATCGAACACCGGGGAGCTGTTTTTT.

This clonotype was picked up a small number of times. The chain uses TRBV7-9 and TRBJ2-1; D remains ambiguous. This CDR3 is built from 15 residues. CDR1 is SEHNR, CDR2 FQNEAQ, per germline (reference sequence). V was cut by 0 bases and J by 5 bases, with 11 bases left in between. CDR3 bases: TGTGCCAGCAGCTTAGCGCGCATGGGGAACAATGAGCAGTTCTTC. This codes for CASSLARMGNNEQFF. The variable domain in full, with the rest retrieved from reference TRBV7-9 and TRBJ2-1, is DTGVSQNPRHKITKRGQNVTFRCDPISEHNRLYWYRQTLGQGPEFLTYFQNEAQLEKSRLLSDRFSAERPKGSFSTLEIQRTEQGDSAMYLCASSLARMGNNEQFFGPGTRLTVL.

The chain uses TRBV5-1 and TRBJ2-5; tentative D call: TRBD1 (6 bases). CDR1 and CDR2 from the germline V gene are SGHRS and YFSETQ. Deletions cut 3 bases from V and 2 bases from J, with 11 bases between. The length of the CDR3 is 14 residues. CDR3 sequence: CASSSRTDQETQYF. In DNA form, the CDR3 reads TGCGCCAGCAGCTCTCGGACAGATCAAGAGACCCAGTACTTC.

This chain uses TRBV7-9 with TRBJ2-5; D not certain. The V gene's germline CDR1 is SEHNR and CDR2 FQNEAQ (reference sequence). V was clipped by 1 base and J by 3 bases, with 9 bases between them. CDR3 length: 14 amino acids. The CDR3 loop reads CASSLVITKETQYF. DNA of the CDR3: TGTGCCAGCAGCTTAGTGATCACAAAAGAGACCCAGTACTTC. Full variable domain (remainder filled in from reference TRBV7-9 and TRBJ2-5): DTGVSQNPRHKITKRGQNVTFRCDPISEHNRLYWYRQTLGQGPEFLTYFQNEAQLEKSRLLSDRFSAERPKGSFSTLEIQRTEQGDSAMYLCASSLVITKETQYFGPGTRLLVL.

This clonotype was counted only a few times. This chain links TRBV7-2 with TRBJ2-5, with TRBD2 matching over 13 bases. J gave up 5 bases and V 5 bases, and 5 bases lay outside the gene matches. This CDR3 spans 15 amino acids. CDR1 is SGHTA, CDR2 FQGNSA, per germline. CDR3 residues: CASSRGLAGAETQYF. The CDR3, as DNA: TGTGCCAGCAGCCGCGGACTAGCGGGGGCGGAGACCCAGTACTTC.

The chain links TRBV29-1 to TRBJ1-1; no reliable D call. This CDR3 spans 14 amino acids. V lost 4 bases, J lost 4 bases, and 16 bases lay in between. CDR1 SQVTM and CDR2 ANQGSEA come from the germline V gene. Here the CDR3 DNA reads TGCAGCGTTGTAAGGTTTGCAGGTCCCACTGAAGCTTTCTTT. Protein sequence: CSVVRFAGPTEAFF.

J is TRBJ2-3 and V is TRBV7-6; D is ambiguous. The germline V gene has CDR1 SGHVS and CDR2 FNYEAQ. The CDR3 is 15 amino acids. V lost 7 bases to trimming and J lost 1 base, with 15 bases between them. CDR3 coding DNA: TGTGCCAGCATCCCTACTCCCTGGGGCACAGATACGCAGTATTTT. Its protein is CASIPTPWGTDTQYF.

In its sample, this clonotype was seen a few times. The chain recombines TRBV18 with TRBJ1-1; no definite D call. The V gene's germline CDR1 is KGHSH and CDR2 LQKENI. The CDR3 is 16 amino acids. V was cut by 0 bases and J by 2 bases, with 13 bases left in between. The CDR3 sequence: CASSPPSVSVNTEAFF. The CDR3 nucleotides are TGTGCCAGCTCACCACCCAGTGTTTCGGTAAACACTGAAGCTTTCTTT.

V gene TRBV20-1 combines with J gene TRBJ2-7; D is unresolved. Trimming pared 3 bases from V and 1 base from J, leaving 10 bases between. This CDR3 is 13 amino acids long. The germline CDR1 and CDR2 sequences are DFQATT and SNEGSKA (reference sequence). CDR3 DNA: TGCAGTGCTAGCAGGCCGGTTTCCTACGAGCAGTACTTC. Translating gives CSASRPVSYEQYF.

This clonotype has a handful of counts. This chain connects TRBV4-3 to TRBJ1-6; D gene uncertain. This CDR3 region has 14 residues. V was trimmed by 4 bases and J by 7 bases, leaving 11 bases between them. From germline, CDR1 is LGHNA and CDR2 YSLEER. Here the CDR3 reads CASSPSWLNSPLHF. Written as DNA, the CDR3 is TGCGCCAGCAGCCCAAGTTGGCTCAATTCACCCCTCCACTTT.

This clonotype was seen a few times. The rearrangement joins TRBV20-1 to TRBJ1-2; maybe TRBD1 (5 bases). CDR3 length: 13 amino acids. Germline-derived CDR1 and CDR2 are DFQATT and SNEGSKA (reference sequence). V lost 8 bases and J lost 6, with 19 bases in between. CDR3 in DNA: TGCAGTTCATTCGACGGCAGGGCGGATGGCTACACCTTC. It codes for CSSFDGRADGYTF.

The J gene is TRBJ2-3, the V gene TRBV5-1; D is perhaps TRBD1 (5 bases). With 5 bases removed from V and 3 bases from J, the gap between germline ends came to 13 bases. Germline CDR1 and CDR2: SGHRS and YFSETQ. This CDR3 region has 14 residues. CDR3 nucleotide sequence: TGCGCCAGCAGAGACACAGCAGGGACAGATACGCAGTATTTT. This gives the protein CASRDTAGTDTQYF. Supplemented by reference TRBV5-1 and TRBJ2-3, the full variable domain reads KAGVTQTPRYLIKTRGQQVTLSCSPISGHRSVSWYQQTPGQGLQFLFEYFSETQRNKGNFPGRFSGRQFSNSRSEMNVSTLELGDSALYLCASRDTAGTDTQYFGPGTRLTVL.

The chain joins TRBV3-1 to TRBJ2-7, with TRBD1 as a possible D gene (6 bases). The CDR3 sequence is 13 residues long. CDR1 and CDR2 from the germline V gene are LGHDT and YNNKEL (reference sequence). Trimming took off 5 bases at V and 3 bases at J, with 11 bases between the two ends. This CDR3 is CASSSRTDYEQYF. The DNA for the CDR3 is TGTGCCAGCAGCTCACGGACAGACTACGAGCAGTACTTC.